Listed here is a single T cell receptor beta chain. Its antigen is currently unknown. The sample is drawn from a study of neurological immune-mediated disorders. Per the germline V gene, CDR1 is SQVTM and CDR2 is ANQGSEA. This CDR3 has 16 amino acids. Losses at the gene ends were 0 bases for V and 8 bases for J; bases not matched to a gene: 11. Findings of the study overall: The greatest TCR clonal expansion appeared in HTLV-1-associated myelopathy and the smallest, falling below healthy controls, in multiple sclerosis.

Sequencing of 15-18 subjects in each run yielded over 160 million TCR-beta sequences. In TCRdb, the 5' RACE reads were re-called with MiXCR into one record per CDR3 protein. The table shows approximately 50,000 distinct CDR3 sequences, with approximately 5.8% occurring only once. Sequencing was performed on CD4+ T cells from blood. This sequence originates from a woman younger than 30 with multiple sclerosis. This rearrangement joins TRBV29-1 to TRBJ2-1; the match to TRBD2 covers 9 bases. CDR3 sequence (DNA): TGCAGCGTTGAAGAATTGGGACCTAGCGGGATATATGAGCAGTTCTTC. It codes for CSVEELGPSGIYEQFF.